This entry lists 8 T cell receptor beta chains sequenced from one sample in a study of siplizumab effects on memory and regulatory T cells. Profiled with immunoSEQ multiplex PCR; TCRdb holds only in-frame clones, not every one. The sample lists about 110,000 clones; roughly 92% were seen once. Sequencing was performed on CD4+ T cells sorted from blood. The receptors were sampled from a human donor in good health.

The CDR3 loop reads CASSVYVLTGANVLTF. The CDR3 DNA is TGTGCCAGCAGCGTTTACGTCCTTACCGGGGCCAACGTCCTGACTTTC. The gene calls are TRBV9 and TRBJ2-6; D is undetermined. The CDR3 runs 16 residues. Looked up from germline, CDR1 is SGDLS and CDR2 is YYNGEE. V was trimmed by 2 bases and J by 4 bases, leaving 13 bases between them.

This chain joins TRBV10-3 and TRBJ2-7; D uncertain. The CDR3 spans 16 residues. Trimming removed 2 bases from V and 0 bases from J, with 14 bases in between. Germline CDR1 is ENHRY and CDR2 is SYGVKD. The CDR3 is CAISEERGASSYEQYF. DNA of the CDR3: TGTGCCATCAGTGAGGAGCGAGGAGCGAGCTCCTACGAGCAGTACTTC.

With respect to this clone: Sequence at one end of the junction differs from germline and may be a read error. The chain is built from TRBV7-7 and TRBJ2-7; tentatively, D is TRBD2 (6 bases). CDR1 and CDR2 (germline): SSHAT, FNYEAQ (reference sequence). The length of the CDR3 is 13 residues. CDR3 amino acids: CASSLTSSYEQYF. Here the CDR3 DNA reads TGTGCTAGCAGCTTGACTAGTTCCTACGAGCAGTACTTC.

The genes are TRBV11-3 and TRBJ2-1, with 7 positions matching TRBD2. Per germline, CDR1 SGHNT and CDR2 YENEEA. With V trimmed by 1 base and J by 2 bases, 2 bases remained unmatched. CDR3 size: 15 residues. The CDR3 nucleotides read TGTGCCAGCAGCTTAGGACTAGCACCCTACAATGAGCAGTTCTTC. As protein: CASSLGLAPYNEQFF.

This clone was observed a single time. CDR3: CASSLVGQNNQPQHF. Here the CDR3 DNA reads TGTGCCAGCAGCTTAGTGGGACAGAACAATCAGCCCCAGCATTTT. The chain joins TRBV7-9 to TRBJ1-5, with 7 bases matching TRBD1. Trimming took 1 base from V and 3 from J; bases not matched to a gene: 3. The CDR3 covers 15 residues. Looked up from germline, CDR1 is SEHNR and CDR2 is FQNEAQ (reference sequence).

The V call is TRBV5-1, the J call TRBJ1-2, with 9 bases lining up with TRBD1. The CDR3 totals 17 residues. CDR1 and CDR2 from the germline V gene are SGHRS and YFSETQ. The J segment lost 4 bases and the V segment lost 4 bases, leaving 14 bases of the junction unmatched. CDR3 in amino acids: CASSPWTGVGSGYGYTF. For the CDR3, the DNA is TGCGCCAGCAGCCCATGGACAGGGGTAGGGTCTGGCTATGGCTACACCTTC.

The rearrangement joins TRBV6-1 to TRBJ2-7; 7 bases line up with TRBD2. Germline lookup yields CDR1 MNHNS and CDR2 SASEGT. There are 15 residues in the CDR3. The junction had 7 bases not matched to a gene; V was cut back by 5 bases and J by 0 bases. The CDR3 bases are TGTGCCAGCAGTCCCGGGGGGACGCTCTCCTACGAGCAGTACTTC. This gives the protein CASSPGGTLSYEQYF.

J is TRBJ1-1 and V is TRBV7-3; D perhaps matches TRBD1 (6 bases). Germline V CDR1 and CDR2: SGHTA, FQGTGA. The CDR3 extends over 13 amino acids. Trimming stripped 5 bases from V and 7 bases from J, with 14 bases between. In DNA, the CDR3 is TGTGCCAGCAGCCAACAGGGTAACGGTGAAGCTTTCTTT. Translation: CASSQQGNGEAFF. The full variable domain, with the rest looked up from reference TRBV7-3 and TRBJ1-1, is GAGVSQTPSNKVTEKGKYVELRCDPISGHTALYWYRQSLGQGPEFLIYFQGTGAADDSGLPNDRFFAVRPEGSVSTLKIQRTERGDSAVYLCASSQQGNGEAFFGQGTRLTVV.